These 2 T cell receptor beta chains originate from one sample sequenced in a study of T cell repertoires in cytomegalovirus infection. TCRdb redid the calling of the reads with MiXCR, one entry per CDR3 protein. The repertoire holds 250,000 to 300,000 distinct CDR3 sequences, with over 20% as singletons. Source material: PBMCs. These receptor sequences come from a human donor in good health (CMV status not recorded). Some clones in this sample may be carry-over from other donors' samples.

This clonotype turned up a few times. The rearrangement uses TRBV20-1 and TRBJ1-1; no firm D call. CDR3 length: 13 amino acids. With 0 bases removed from V and 8 bases from J, the gap between germline ends came to 13 bases. The germline V gene has CDR1 DFQATT and CDR2 SNEGSKA (reference sequence). CDR3 nucleotide sequence: TGCAGTGCTAGAGATCGGGTAGGGCAGGAAGCTTTCTTT. As protein: CSARDRVGQEAFF.

This clonotype was counted many times. CDR3 residues: CASSLPGTYEQYF. The CDR3 bases are TGTGCCAGCAGCTTACCAGGTACCTACGAGCAGTACTTC. The chain is built from TRBV5-4 and TRBJ2-7; D gene unclear. V was shortened by 2 bases and J by 2 bases, with 8 bases between the two germline ends. From germline, CDR1 is SGHNT and CDR2 YYREEE (reference sequence). The CDR3 has 13 amino acids.